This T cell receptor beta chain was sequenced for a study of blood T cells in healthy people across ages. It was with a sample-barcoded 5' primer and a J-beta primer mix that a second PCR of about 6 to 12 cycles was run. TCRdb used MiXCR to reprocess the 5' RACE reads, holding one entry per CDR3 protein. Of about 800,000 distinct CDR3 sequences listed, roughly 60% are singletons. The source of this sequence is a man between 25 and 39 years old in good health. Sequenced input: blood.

The CDR3 reads CASSQEVGRQYF. Here the CDR3 DNA reads TGTGCCAGCAGCCAAGAAGTCGGGCGCCAGTACTTC. The chain joins TRBV4-2 to TRBJ2-4; D is unresolved. The V gene lost 0 bases and the J gene lost 13 bases, with 10 bases spanning the gap. CDR3 size: 12 residues. Germline V gene sequence: CDR1 LGHNA, CDR2 YNFKEQ.